This T cell receptor (beta chain) was obtained from a study of Tregs in tolerant kidney transplant recipients. The study's findings and limits: Biological reproducibility was not directly addressed, but technical replication error appeared minimal.

Method: immunoSEQ multiplex PCR; TCRdb's copy keeps in-frame clones and lacks some. The repertoire has around 52,000 clones, around four fifths of them found once; the top ten carry around 5.5%. With respect to this clone: Antigen unknown.

Trimming removed 4 bases from V and 9 bases from J; junction bases left unmatched: 11. Germline V gene sequence: CDR1 SGHDN, CDR2 FVKESK. CDR3 length: 15 amino acids. The chain combines TRBV14 with TRBJ2-1; 8 positions match TRBD1. This TCR was sampled from a human donor in good health. Material for sequencing was CD4+ T cells from blood. The DNA of the CDR3 is TGTGCCAGCAGCCCGTTCGGGACAGGCCCAATTGAGCAGTTCTTC. Its translation is CASSPFGTGPIEQFF.